A single sample gave rise to the 2 T cell receptor beta chains below, sequenced in a study of T-cell reconstitution after alpha-beta-depleted transplantation in children. The library targeted TCRbeta and was prepared with unique molecular identifiers. TCRdb called the PCR reads again in MiXCR, with one record for every CDR3 protein. The data show around 400,000 distinct CDR3 sequences, roughly 22% seen once. The input for sequencing was PBMCs from the stem cell graft donor, taken from the stem cell graft. These receptors all stem from a human donor who donated a stem cell graft to a child with acute myeloid leukemia.

At least ten counts were recorded for this clonotype. CDR3 DNA sequence: TGCAGCTCCGGATCTGGGGGGTATGGCTACACCTTC. It encodes CSSGSGGYGYTF. V gene TRBV29-1 combines with J gene TRBJ1-2; D is perhaps TRBD1 (5 bases). Germline CDR1 and CDR2: SQVTM and ANQGSEA. Between the trimmed V and J ends, which lost 8 bases and 5 bases, there was a span of 15 bases. CDR3 length: 12 residues.

This clonotype was found a few times. The chain carries TRBV6-4 and TRBJ1-1, with D tentatively TRBD1 (5 bases). V lost 9 bases, J lost 11 bases, and 19 bases lay in between. The CDR3 runs 12 residues. Germline V CDR1 and CDR2: MRHNA, SNTAGT. Here the CDR3 DNA reads TGTGCCAGTCGCGCCGGGGGGTTGACGGCTTTCTTT. This codes for CASRAGGLTAFF.